The clone carrying this TCR beta chain was observed at least ten times. Its antigen is unknown. The data were obtained in a study of shared clonotypes between healthy human individuals. Looking at the study overall: Per-donor plates numbered three CD4 naive, three CD4 memory, two CD8 naive and one CD8 memory.

Across several immunoSEQ plates, the genomic DNA of each subset was split evenly. Per the original methods: There were no quality scores in the junction-only immunoSEQ sequences, so filtering differed. Using immunoSEQ multiplex PCR, the repertoire was profiled, and TCRdb retains in-frame clones only, with some absent. V and J calls and clone size follow that table, whereas D and trimming were derived from the DNA. The data hold 200,000 to 250,000 clones, with about 65% observed a single time. Germline CDR1 ENHRY, CDR2 SYGVKD. Deletions cut 0 bases from V and 9 bases from J, with 15 bases between. There are 14 residues in the CDR3. Study-wide findings and caveats: Collection of samples was limited to blood; tissue repertoires likely differ.

J is TRBJ2-7 and V is TRBV10-3; D is uncertain. This TCR was sampled from a man younger than 40 in good health. Sequencing was done on a sample of memory CD4+ T cells sorted from blood. Subset specified: CD45RA-negative fraction. The CDR3 loop reads CAISESSGELGQYF. The CDR3 DNA sequence: TGTGCCATCAGTGAGTCGAGTGGAGAGCTCGGGCAGTACTTC.